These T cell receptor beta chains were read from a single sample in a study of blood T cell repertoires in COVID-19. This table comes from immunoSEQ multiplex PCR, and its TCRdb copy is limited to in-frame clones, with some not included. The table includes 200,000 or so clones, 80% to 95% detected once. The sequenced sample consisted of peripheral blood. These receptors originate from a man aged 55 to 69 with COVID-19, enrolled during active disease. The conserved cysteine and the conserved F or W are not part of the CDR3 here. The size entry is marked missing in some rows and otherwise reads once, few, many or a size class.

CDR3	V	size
ASSQGSGRFSGNTIY	TRBV4-1	NA
ASSFGDTQY	TRBV13	NA
ASSGRQGDGFYGYT	TRBV2	NA
ASSAREGLNQPQH	TRBV9	NA
ASSAGAGTLKTYEQY	TRBV6-9	NA
ASSQEGGAGTDTQY	TRBV14	NA
ASSPPGVRSNEQF	TRBV18	NA
ASSPSSGGINNEQF	TRBV3-1/TRBV3-2	NA
ASSKLQGSYGYT	TRBV6-6	once
ASSLRSGWDEQY	TRBV4-1	NA
ASSLGSRTGGDQPQH	TRBV5-1	NA
ATSVTSSYNEQF	TRBV24-1	NA
ATTGGGSGNSPLH	TRBV6-6	few
ASSLTGFGNTIY	TRBV9	NA
ASSLTTGEQF	TRBV11-3	once
ASSPLGQGDSYGYT	TRBV18	NA
ASSVESGWTYNEQF	TRBV9	NA
ASSWLSGGNTEAF	TRBV28	NA
ASSSSTRGQGGYT	TRBV27	NA
ASSQDSIGRTLLAKNIQY	TRBV4-2	NA
ASSLAGGRAGELF	TRBV7-9	NA
ASSEVGTGPYEQY	TRBV6-1	NA
ASSLSDTGELF	TRBV11-3	NA
ATSTQDRGQFGG	TRBV15	NA
ASRGGQGGGYT	TRBV28	NA
ASSVVAGFLYEQY	TRBV9	once
ASTRDNNSPLH	TRBV19	NA
ASRRSGGAINEQF	TRBV11-2	NA
ASSYSTRVRGSPLH	TRBV6-5	NA
ASSPDRGPQGTGELF	TRBV5-1	once
ASSPDRDDNQPQH	TRBV28	few
ASSWGTLSYEQY	TRBV6-2/TRBV6-3	NA
ASRRTGMTYEQY	TRBV19	NA
ASSQGGSLLNSPLH	TRBV3-1/TRBV3-2	NA
ASSREYRGGEKLF	TRBV5-1	NA
ASSLSPYGYT	TRBV28	NA
ATSRLQGPYNYNEQF	TRBV15	NA
ASSLVGTGPVYGYT	TRBV11-2	NA
ASSPQSGPYEQY	TRBV3-1/TRBV3-2	NA
ASSVTTVTYEQY	TRBV28	NA
ASSALNTPTGELF	TRBV11-2	NA
ASSPRQGAWYEQF	TRBV18	NA
ASSPRLENEQY	TRBV18	NA
ASSEGGADEQF	TRBV6-1	NA
ASSPGWVSYEQY	TRBV19	NA
ASEGGKVPYEQY	TRBV28	NA
ASSSLLGGVAGGPGTYNEQF	TRBV7-8	NA
ASSQDRAGQPQH	TRBV4-1	NA
ASSTPGNTGELF	TRBV5-4	NA
ASSRNGGGVNYGYT	TRBV18	NA